Included here is one TCR beta chain sequence, with context. This sample was included in a study of cytomegalovirus exposure and HLA in healthy donors. The primer mix had 60 Vbeta and 13 Jbeta primers. Produced via immunoSEQ multiplex PCR; TCRdb's table is partial and in-frame only. The sample yields 130,000 to 150,000 clones, approximately 80% seen once. The V gene's germline CDR1 is MNHEY and CDR2 SVGAGI. This CDR3 comprises 14 residues. The junction had 10 bases not matched to a gene; V was cut back by 9 bases and J by 6 bases. The chain combines TRBV6-5 with TRBJ2-2; 7 nucleotides align to TRBD2. This sequence was found in a male donor in good health and CMV-seronegative. Sequencing was performed on PBMCs. This chain's CDR3 is CASSRGVASGELFF. The CDR3 bases are TGTGCCAGTTCCCGGGGGGTGGCTTCCGGGGAGCTGTTTTTT.